This T cell receptor beta chain was recorded in a study of cytomegalovirus exposure and HLA in healthy donors. The V and J ends lost 4 bases and 7 bases, in that order; junction bases with no gene match: 11. CDR3 length: 15 amino acids. Germline CDR1 reads MNHEY; CDR2 reads SVGAGI. Broader study findings: It was assumed in the presence/absence analyses that sequencing depth was roughly uniform across donors.

Primers for the PCR totalled 60 Vbeta and 13 Jbeta. Produced via immunoSEQ multiplex PCR; TCRdb's table is partial and in-frame only. The table includes more than 85,000 clones, about 13% detected once. A word on this clone: Its antigen remains unknown.

Sequenced input: PBMCs. This rearrangement joins TRBV6-5 to TRBJ2-7; 9 positions agree with TRBD2. The sequence was collected from a man aged 35-49 years in good health and CMV-seropositive. The CDR3 nucleotides read TGTGCCAGCAGTTTATTAGCGGGAGAGGAGGTTGAGCAGTACTTC. Its protein is CASSLLAGEEVEQYF.